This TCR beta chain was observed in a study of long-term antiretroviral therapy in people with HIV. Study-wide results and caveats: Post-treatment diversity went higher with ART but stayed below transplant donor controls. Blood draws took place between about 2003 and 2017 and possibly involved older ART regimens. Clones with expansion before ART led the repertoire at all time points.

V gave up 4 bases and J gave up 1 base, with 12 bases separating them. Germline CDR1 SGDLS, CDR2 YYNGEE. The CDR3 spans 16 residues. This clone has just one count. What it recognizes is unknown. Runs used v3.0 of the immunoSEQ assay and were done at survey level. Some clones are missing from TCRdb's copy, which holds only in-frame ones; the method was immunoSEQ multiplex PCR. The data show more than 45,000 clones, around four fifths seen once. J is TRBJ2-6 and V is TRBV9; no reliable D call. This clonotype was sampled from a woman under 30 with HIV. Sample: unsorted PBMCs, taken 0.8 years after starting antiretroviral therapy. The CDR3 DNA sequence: TGTGCCAGCAGCCCACGGATCGGGTCTGGGGCCAACGTCCTGACTTTC. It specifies CASSPRIGSGANVLTF.